A selection of T cell receptor beta chains follows, all from one sample in a study of T cells in Graves' hyperthyroidism and ophthalmopathy. MiXCR, run by TCRdb on the multiplex PCR reads, gives a single entry per CDR3 protein. The sample carries around 420,000 distinct CDR3 sequences, approximately 15% recorded once. The sample consisted of blood. The receptors were sampled from a woman younger than 35 with Graves' hyperthyroidism. The CDR3 runs from the conserved cysteine through the conserved F or W. The order of the fields is clone size, V gene, D gene, J gene, CDR3 DNA, CDR3 protein. D genes are given only for firm matches. Size is omitted from some rows. Given values are once, few, many or a class for expanded clones.

many	TRBV20-1	-	TRBJ1-5	TGCAGTGCTACAGGGGAGAGGAGAAATCAGCCCCAGCATTTT	CSATGERRNQPQHF
-	TRBV20-1	-	TRBJ1-3	TGCAGTGCTAATCGGGCGAACTCTGGAAACACCATATATTTT	CSANRANSGNTIYF
many	TRBV12-3/TRBV12-4	-	TRBJ1-1	TGTGCCAGCAGTCCAGGAGAAGGGTTGGCAGCTTACACTGAAGCTTTCTTT	CASSPGEGLAAYTEAFF
many	TRBV5-1	TRBD2	TRBJ2-3	TGCGCCAGCAGCGACCGATTTGGGCGGGAGGCCACAGATACGCAGTATTTT	CASSDRFGREATDTQYF
-	TRBV7-2	TRBD1	TRBJ2-2	TGTGCCAGCAGCGCGACAGGGGCAAACGGGGAGCTGTTTTTT	CASSATGANGELFF
many	TRBV20-1	TRBD2	TRBJ2-3	TGCAGTGCTAGGCCCGGGGGGGCAGATACGCAGTATTTT	CSARPGGADTQYF
many	TRBV7-3	-	TRBJ2-3	TGTGCCAGCAGCTTAAAACCCCGACACACAGATACGCAGTATTTT	CASSLKPRHTDTQYF
many	TRBV10-3	-	TRBJ2-3	TGTGCCATCAGTGACGAGGATACGCAGTATTTT	CAISDEDTQYF
-	TRBV6-1	TRBD1	TRBJ1-6	TGTGCCAGCAGCCAAGCCGGGACAGCAAGGGGGCCCCTCCACTTT	CASSQAGTARGPLHF
-	TRBV5-1	-	TRBJ1-5	TGCGCCAGCTCGAGCGGGGAGGGGAATCAGCCCCAGCATTTT	CASSSGEGNQPQHF
-	TRBV5-8	TRBD1	TRBJ1-2	TGTGCCAGCAGCTTCACAGGGGGCGCATACTATGGCTACACCTTC	CASSFTGGAYYGYTF
many	TRBV2	-	TRBJ1-5	TGTGCCAGCACCGGACAGATCGATCAGCCCCAGCATTTT	CASTGQIDQPQHF
few	TRBV5-1	TRBD1	TRBJ1-6	TGCGCCAGCAGCTTGGCCGAGGAGTGGACAGGGACAATAATGGGTTCACCCCTCCACTTT	CASSLAEEWTGTIMGSPLHF
many	TRBV27	-	TRBJ1-6	TGTGCCAGCAGTTTATCCACAGTGCATAATTCACCCCTCCACTTT	CASSLSTVHNSPLHF
many	TRBV6-1	TRBD1	TRBJ1-3	TGTGCCAGCAGTTCTTTCAGGGGGACCATATATTTT	CASSSFRGTIYF
many	TRBV28	TRBD1	TRBJ1-2	TGTGCCAGCAGTGGTAACAGGGGCGTCTATGGCTACACCTTC	CASSGNRGVYGYTF
many	TRBV27	-	TRBJ1-2	TGTGCCAGCAGCAAGACGCCGTCCAAGGCCGGCTACTATGGCTACACCTTC	CASSKTPSKAGYYGYTF
many	TRBV12-3/TRBV12-4	-	TRBJ1-6	TGTGCCAGCAGTAACCAGGCTTACAATTCACCCCTCCACTTT	CASSNQAYNSPLHF
many	TRBV29-1	TRBD2	TRBJ2-3	TGCAGCGTTGAATGGCTAGCGGGAGGGACCAGCCCAGGAGATACGCAGTATTTT	CSVEWLAGGTSPGDTQYF
many	TRBV7-8	TRBD2	TRBJ2-7	TGTGCCAGCAGCGCCGGACTAGCGGACAGCTCCTACGAGCAGTACTTC	CASSAGLADSSYEQYF
few	TRBV7-9	-	TRBJ2-3	TGTGCCAGCAGCTTAGCGAATGCAGATACGCAGTATTTT	CASSLANADTQYF
-	TRBV4-1	TRBD1	TRBJ2-1	TGCGCCAGCAGCCTTCGGACAGGGTTGAGCAATGAGCAGTTCTTC	CASSLRTGLSNEQFF
many	TRBV12-3/TRBV12-4	-	TRBJ2-7	TGTGCCAGCAGCCCTTGGGGAGGCGAGCAGTACTTC	CASSPWGGEQYF
many	TRBV15	-	TRBJ2-7	TGTGCCACCAGCAGAGATACAGCGTCCGGCGAGCAGTACTTC	CATSRDTASGEQYF
-	TRBV6-5	TRBD1	TRBJ2-7	TGTGCCAGCAGTTACCGGGACAGGGGTCGGTACGAGCAGTACTTC	CASSYRDRGRYEQYF
many	TRBV5-1	-	TRBJ1-1	TGCGCCAGCAGCATCGGACACGAACCGAACACTGAAGCTTTCTTT	CASSIGHEPNTEAFF
-	TRBV18	-	TRBJ2-1	TGTGCCGGCTTACCTGGACCGACCAACTACAATGAGCAGTTCTTC	CAGLPGPTNYNEQFF
many	TRBV6-2/TRBV6-3	-	TRBJ2-5	TGTGCCAGCAACCCCAGGGTCGGCGAGACCCAGTACTTC	CASNPRVGETQYF
many	TRBV20-1	-	TRBJ1-4	TGCAGTGCTAGAGTCCACCCGGGGCCAAATGAAAAACTGTTTTTT	CSARVHPGPNEKLFF
-	TRBV11-3	-	TRBJ2-1	TGTGCCAGCAGCTTATATGGGACTCCAAACAATGAGCAGTTCTTC	CASSLYGTPNNEQFF
-	TRBV19	TRBD2	TRBJ2-7	TGTGCCAGTAGTATATCGCGGGAGGGAGGCTACGAGCAGTACTTC	CASSISREGGYEQYF
many	TRBV15	-	TRBJ2-1	TGTGCCACTGCATTAGGGCATACCGATAACGGGAATGAGCAGTTCTTC	CATALGHTDNGNEQFF
many	TRBV12-3/TRBV12-4	TRBD1	TRBJ2-7	TGTGCCAGCAGTCTGCTACAGGGGGAAGGGTCCGAGCAGTACTTC	CASSLLQGEGSEQYF
many	TRBV27	TRBD2	TRBJ2-1	TGTGCCAGCAGTCCCTCTTTAGCGGGAGGGCCAATTGAGCAGTTCTTC	CASSPSLAGGPIEQFF
many	TRBV11-2	-	TRBJ2-3	TGTGCCAGCAGCTTAGTTCCTTTAACAGATACGCAGTATTTT	CASSLVPLTDTQYF
many	TRBV6-1	-	TRBJ1-5	TGTGCCAGCAGTTACATGGTCCAGGGCGGGCAGCCCCAGCATTTT	CASSYMVQGGQPQHF
many	TRBV20-1	-	TRBJ1-2	TGCAGTGCTAAAGTGGCAACGAGCAACTATGGCTACACCTTC	CSAKVATSNYGYTF